This TCR beta chain was captured by sequencing in a study of cytomegalovirus exposure and HLA in healthy donors. Study information: Earlier, 95 million to 140 million unique TCR beta sequences were recovered from around 200 million T cells by an analysis.

The study ran its PCR with 60 Vbeta and 13 Jbeta primers. Clones were sequenced by immunoSEQ multiplex PCR, and TCRdb holds only the in-frame ones, with some missing. The table shows 60,000 to 70,000 clones, with 77% occurring only once. V was pared by 6 bases and J by 12 bases, with 6 bases between. Per germline, CDR1 MNHNS and CDR2 SASEGT. The CDR3 totals 8 residues. This clone was found a few times. The donors comprised healthy bone marrow donors. The receptor's source is a male donor in good health and CMV-seropositive. The chain employs TRBV6-1 and TRBJ2-7; a possible D gene is TRBD2 (5 bases). The sequenced material came from PBMCs. The chain's CDR3 is CASSGLYF. The DNA for the CDR3 is TGTGCCAGCAGCGGACTGTACTTC.